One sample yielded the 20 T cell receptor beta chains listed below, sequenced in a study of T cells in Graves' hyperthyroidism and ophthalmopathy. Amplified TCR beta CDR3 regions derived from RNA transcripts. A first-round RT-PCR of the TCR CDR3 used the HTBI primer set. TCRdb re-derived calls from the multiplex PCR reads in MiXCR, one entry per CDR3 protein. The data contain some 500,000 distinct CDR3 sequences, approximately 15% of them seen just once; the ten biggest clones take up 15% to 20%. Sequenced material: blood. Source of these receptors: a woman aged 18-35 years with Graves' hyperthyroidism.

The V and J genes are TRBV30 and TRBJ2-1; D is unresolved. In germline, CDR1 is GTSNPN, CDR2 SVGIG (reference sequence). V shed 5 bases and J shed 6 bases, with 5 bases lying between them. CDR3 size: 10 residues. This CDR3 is CAWGSNEQFF. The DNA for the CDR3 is TGTGCCTGGGGAAGCAATGAGCAGTTCTTC.

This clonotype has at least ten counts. The CDR3 loop is CASSLGRVGGYTF. The CDR3 DNA sequence: TGTGCCAGCAGCTTAGGGAGGGTTGGAGGCTACACCTTC. This rearrangement joins TRBV11-3 to TRBJ1-2; D remains unclear. CDR1 is SGHNT and CDR2 is YENEEA in the germline V gene. V lost 1 base, J lost 8 bases, and 11 bases lay in between. The CDR3 extends over 13 amino acids.

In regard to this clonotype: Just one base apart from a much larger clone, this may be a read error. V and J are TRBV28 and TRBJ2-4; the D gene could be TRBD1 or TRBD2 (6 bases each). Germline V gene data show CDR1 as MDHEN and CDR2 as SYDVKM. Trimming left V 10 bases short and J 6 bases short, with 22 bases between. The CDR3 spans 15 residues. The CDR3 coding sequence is TGTGCCACCGCGTTTAGGGGGGCGGTGGCAAACATTCAGTACTTC. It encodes CATAFRGAVANIQYF. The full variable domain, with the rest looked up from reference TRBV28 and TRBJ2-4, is DVKVTQSSRYLVKRTGEKVFLECVQDMDHENMFWYRQDPGLGLRLIYFSYDVKMKEKGDIPEGYSVSREKKERFSLILESASTNQTSMYLCATAFRGAVANIQYFGAGTRLSVL.

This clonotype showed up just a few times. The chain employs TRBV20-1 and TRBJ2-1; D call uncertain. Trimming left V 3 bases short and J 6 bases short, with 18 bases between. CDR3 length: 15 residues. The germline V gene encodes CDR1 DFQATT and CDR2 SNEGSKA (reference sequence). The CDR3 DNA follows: TGCAGTGCTAGGCTGGGCGCGCGGAACCCCAATGAGCAGTTCTTC. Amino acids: CSARLGARNPNEQFF.

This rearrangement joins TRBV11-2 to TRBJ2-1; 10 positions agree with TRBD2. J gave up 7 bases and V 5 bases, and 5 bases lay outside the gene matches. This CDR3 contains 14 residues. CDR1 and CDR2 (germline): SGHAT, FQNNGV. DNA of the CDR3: TGTGCCAGCAGCGGCGGACTAGCGGAGAATGAGCAGTTCTTC. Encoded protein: CASSGGLAENEQFF.

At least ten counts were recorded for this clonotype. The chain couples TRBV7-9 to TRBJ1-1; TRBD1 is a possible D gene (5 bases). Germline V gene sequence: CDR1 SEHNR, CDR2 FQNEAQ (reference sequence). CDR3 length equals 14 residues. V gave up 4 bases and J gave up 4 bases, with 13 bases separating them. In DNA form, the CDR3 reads TGTGCCAGCAGCTCACAGGAGTGGAGCACTGAAGCTTTCTTT. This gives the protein CASSSQEWSTEAFF. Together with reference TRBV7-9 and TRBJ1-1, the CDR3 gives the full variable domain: DTGVSQNPRHKITKRGQNVTFRCDPISEHNRLYWYRQTLGQGPEFLTYFQNEAQLEKSRLLSDRFSAERPKGSFSTLEIQRTEQGDSAMYLCASSSQEWSTEAFFGQGTRLTVV.

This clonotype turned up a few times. The CDR3 spells CASSTGWGYTF. The CDR3 nucleotides read TGTGCCAGTAGCACAGGGTGGGGCTACACCTTC. The chain recombines TRBV19 with TRBJ1-2, with D perhaps matching TRBD1 (6 bases). The CDR3 contains 11 residues. Looked up from germline, CDR1 is LNHDA and CDR2 is SQIVND (reference sequence). V lost 6 bases and J 8 bases, leaving 10 bases between the germline ends.

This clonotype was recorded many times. The CDR3 nucleotides read TGCAGTGCTACCCGGGACAGAGACACTGAAGCTTTCTTT. Encoded protein: CSATRDRDTEAFF. The rearrangement joins TRBV20-1 to TRBJ1-1, with 7 bases aligning to TRBD1. After removal of 4 bases from V and 3 bases from J, the junction contained 5 bases not matched to a gene. The CDR3 is 13 residues long. Germline values: CDR1 DFQATT, CDR2 SNEGSKA (reference sequence).

The CDR3 here is CASSFIVEGNQPQHF. CDR3 nucleotides: TGTGCCAGCAGTTTTATAGTTGAGGGAAATCAGCCCCAGCATTTT. J is TRBJ1-5 and V is TRBV27; the D is unclear. The germline V gene has CDR1 MNHEY and CDR2 SMNVEV (reference sequence). V was trimmed by 3 bases and J by 4 bases, leaving 13 bases between them. The length of the CDR3 is 15 residues.

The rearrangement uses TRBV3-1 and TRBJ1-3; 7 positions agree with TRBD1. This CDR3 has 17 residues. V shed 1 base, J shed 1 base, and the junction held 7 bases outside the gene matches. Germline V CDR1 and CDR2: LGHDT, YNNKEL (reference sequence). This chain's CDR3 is CASSQAQGDLSGNTIYF. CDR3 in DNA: TGTGCCAGCAGCCAAGCCCAGGGGGACTTATCTGGAAACACCATATATTTT.

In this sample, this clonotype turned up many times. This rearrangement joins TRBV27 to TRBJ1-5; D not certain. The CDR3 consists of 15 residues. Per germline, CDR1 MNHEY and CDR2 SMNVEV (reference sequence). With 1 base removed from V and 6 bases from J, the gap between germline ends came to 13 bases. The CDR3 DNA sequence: TGTGCCAGCAGTTTATTTAGGAACGGTGGTCAGCCCCAGCATTTT. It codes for CASSLFRNGGQPQHF.

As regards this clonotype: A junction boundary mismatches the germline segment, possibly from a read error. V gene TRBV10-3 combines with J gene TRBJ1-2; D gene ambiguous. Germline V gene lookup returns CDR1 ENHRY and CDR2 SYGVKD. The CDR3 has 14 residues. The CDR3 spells CAIGDLRHHYGYTF. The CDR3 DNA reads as TGTGCCATCGGTGACTTGAGACACCACTATGGCTACACCTTC.

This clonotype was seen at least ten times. CDR3 bases: TGTGCCAGCTCCTTCCTAGCGGGAGGGCCGAATGAGCAGTTCTTC. It is translated as CASSFLAGGPNEQFF. This chain joins TRBV5-5 and TRBJ2-1; 12 nucleotides line up with TRBD2. CDR1 is SGHKS and CDR2 is YYEKEE in the germline V gene (reference sequence). The CDR3 has 15 residues. The junction had 9 bases not matched to a gene; V was cut back by 7 bases and J by 7 bases.

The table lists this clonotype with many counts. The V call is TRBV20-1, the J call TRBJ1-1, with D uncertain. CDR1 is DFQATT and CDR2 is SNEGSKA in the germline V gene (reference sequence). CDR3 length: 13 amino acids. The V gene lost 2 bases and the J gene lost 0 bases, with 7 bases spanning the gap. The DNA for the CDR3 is TGCAGTGCTAGACGCGGTATGAACACTGAAGCTTTCTTT. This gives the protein CSARRGMNTEAFF.

The CDR3 region has the DNA TGTGCCAGCAGCGGTACAGGGTCCGGGGCCAACGTCCTGACTTTC. Translated: CASSGTGSGANVLTF. The chain joins TRBV9 to TRBJ2-6, with D perhaps TRBD1 (6 bases). V was pared by 3 bases and J by 4 bases, with 11 bases between. The germline V gene encodes CDR1 SGDLS and CDR2 YYNGEE. The CDR3 loop spans 15 amino acids.

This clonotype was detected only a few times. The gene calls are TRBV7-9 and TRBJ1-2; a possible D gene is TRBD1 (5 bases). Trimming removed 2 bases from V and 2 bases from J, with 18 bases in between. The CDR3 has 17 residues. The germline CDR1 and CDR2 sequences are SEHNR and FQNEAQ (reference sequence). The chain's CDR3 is CASSLKWGRDLNYGYTF. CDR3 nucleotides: TGTGCCAGCAGCTTAAAATGGGGCCGCGATTTAAACTATGGCTACACCTTC.

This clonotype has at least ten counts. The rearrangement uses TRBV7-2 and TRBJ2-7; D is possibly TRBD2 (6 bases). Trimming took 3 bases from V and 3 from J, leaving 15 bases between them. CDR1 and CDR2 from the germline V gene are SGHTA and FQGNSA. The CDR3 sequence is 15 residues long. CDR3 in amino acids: CASSLSGGFDYEQYF. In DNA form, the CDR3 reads TGTGCCAGCAGCTTGTCTGGGGGGTTTGACTACGAGCAGTACTTC.

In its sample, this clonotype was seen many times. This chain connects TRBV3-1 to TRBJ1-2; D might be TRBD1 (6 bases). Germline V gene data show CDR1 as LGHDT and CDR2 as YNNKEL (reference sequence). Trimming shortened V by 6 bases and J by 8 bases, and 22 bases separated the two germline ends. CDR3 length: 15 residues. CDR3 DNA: TGTGCCAGCAGTTTCACCTTCGGGACACTCGGCGGCTACACCTTC. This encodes CASSFTFGTLGGYTF.

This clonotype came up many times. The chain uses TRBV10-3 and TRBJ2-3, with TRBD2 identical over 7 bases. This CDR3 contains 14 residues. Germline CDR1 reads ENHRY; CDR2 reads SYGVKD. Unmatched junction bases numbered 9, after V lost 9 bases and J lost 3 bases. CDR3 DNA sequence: TGTGCCATGAGCGGGGTCCGGATAACAGATACGCAGTATTTT. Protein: CAMSGVRITDTQYF.

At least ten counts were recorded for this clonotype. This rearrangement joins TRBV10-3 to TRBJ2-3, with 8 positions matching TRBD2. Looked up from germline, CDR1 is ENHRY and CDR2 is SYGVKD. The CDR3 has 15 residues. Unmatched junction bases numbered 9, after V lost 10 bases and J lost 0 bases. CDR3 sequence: CASAPGGPSTDTQYF. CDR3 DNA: TGTGCCAGTGCCCCGGGAGGGCCTAGCACAGATACGCAGTATTTT.